The 29 T cell receptor beta chains in this list originate from one sample, sequenced in a study of blood T cell repertoires in COVID-19 (dated by TCRdb to the early 2020s). Library construction relied on the immunoSEQ multiplex PCR assay. TCRdb retrieved this table from immuneACCESS and kept in-frame rearrangements only. Not all clones are present; in checked studies, unresolved V genes account for under half, and no reason is known for the remainder. For this sample the table gives fewer than 200,000 clones, of which about four fifths were detected only once. Roughly 8% of the sample belongs to the ten largest clones. What was sequenced was peripheral blood. Every receptor here comes from a middle-aged man who had recovered from COVID-19.

This chain joins TRBV2 and TRBJ2-7; a possible D gene is TRBD2 (5 bases). The CDR3 length is 13 residues. The V end lost 8 bases, the J end lost 0 bases, and 11 bases lay between the germline ends. The germline gives CDR1 SNHLY, CDR2 FYNNEI. The CDR3 coding sequence is TGTGCCAGCCGTTTGGACTCCTCCTACGAGCAGTACTTC. It specifies CASRLDSSYEQYF.

V is TRBV27 and J is TRBJ2-1; TRBD2 matches at 8 bases. V shed 4 bases and J 9 bases; nucleotides not matched to a gene: 14. This CDR3 is 16 amino acids long. Germline lookup yields CDR1 MNHEY and CDR2 SMNVEV (reference sequence). In nucleotides, the CDR3 is TGTGCCAGCAGTTCCCCCCCCAGCGGGAGTTTTGGTGAGCAGTTCTTC. It encodes CASSSPPSGSFGEQFF.

J is TRBJ1-1 and V is TRBV15, with D tentatively TRBD1 (5 bases). This CDR3 has 14 amino acids. The V gene's germline CDR1 is LNHNV and CDR2 YYDKDF (reference sequence). Trimming cost V 0 bases and J 8 bases, with 13 bases left between them. The CDR3 bases are TGTGCCACCAGCAGAGATAAGGGGATGGCAGAAGCTTTCTTT. This translates into CATSRDKGMAEAFF.

The chain employs TRBV6-5 and TRBJ1-2; D gene ambiguous. The germline V and J ends were trimmed by 6 bases and 4 bases, with 12 bases remaining between them. This CDR3 has 13 amino acids. Germline CDR1 and CDR2: MNHEY and SVGAGI. CDR3: CASRGSGLYGYTF. As DNA, the CDR3 is TGTGCCAGCAGAGGCAGCGGACTCTATGGCTACACCTTC.

This clone appeared a few times. The genes are TRBV7-9 and TRBJ2-7; TRBD1 matches 9 bases. V trimming: 5 bases; J trimming: 6 bases; junction bases outside the gene matches: 11. Germline lookup yields CDR1 SEHNR and CDR2 FQNEAQ (reference sequence). The CDR3 extends over 15 amino acids. In DNA form, the CDR3 reads TGTGCCAGCAGCCCACCCCTCGGGACAGGGCGCGAGCAGTACTTC. Protein: CASSPPLGTGREQYF.

This chain uses TRBV24-1 with TRBJ1-5; 7 nucleotides line up with TRBD1. The CDR3 covers 13 residues. V trimming: 4 bases; J trimming: 6 bases; junction bases outside the gene matches: 2. Germline loops: CDR1 KGHDR, CDR2 SFDVKD. The CDR3 nucleotides read TGTGCCACCAGTGAGCAGGGGGGTCAGCCCCAGCATTTT. It is translated as CATSEQGGQPQHF.

Here the CDR3 DNA reads TGTGCCAGCAGCTCCACCGGGACAGTCAATCAGCCCCAGCATTTT. It is translated as CASSSTGTVNQPQHF. The chain is built from TRBV9 and TRBJ1-5, with 7 bases identical to TRBD1. Unmatched junction bases numbered 7, after V lost 4 bases and J lost 3 bases. The germline gives CDR1 SGDLS, CDR2 YYNGEE. The CDR3 is made up of 15 amino acids. Full variable domain (rest looked up from reference TRBV9 and TRBJ1-5): DSGVTQTPKHLITATGQRVTLRCSPRSGDLSVYWYQQSLDQGLQFLIQYYNGEERAKGNILERFSAQQFPDLHSELNLSSLELGDSALYFCASSSTGTVNQPQHFGDGTRLSIL.

The chain links TRBV11-1 to TRBJ1-2, with 9 nucleotides matching TRBD1. CDR1 SGHAT and CDR2 FQDESV come from the germline V gene (reference sequence). Unmatched junction bases numbered 2, after V lost 5 bases and J lost 4 bases. The length of the CDR3 is 13 residues. This chain's CDR3 is CASSRTGVYGYTF. In DNA, the CDR3 is TGTGCCAGCAGCCGGACAGGGGTCTATGGCTACACCTTC.

The chain has TRBV12-3 or TRBV12-4 and TRBJ1-1, with 7 positions matching TRBD1. The CDR3 runs 11 residues. V lost 6 bases and J lost 8; bases outside the gene matches: 3. This CDR3 reads CASSQGDEAFF. The DNA for the CDR3 is TGTGCCAGCAGCCAGGGGGACGAAGCTTTCTTT.

The chain links TRBV15 to TRBJ1-2; 9 bases agree with TRBD1. The CDR3 runs 13 residues. Trimming cost V 5 bases and J 3 bases; bases outside gene matches: 1. CDR1 LNHNV and CDR2 YYDKDF come from the germline V gene (reference sequence). The chain's CDR3 is CATSRTGDYGYTF. In DNA form, the CDR3 reads TGTGCCACCAGCCGGACAGGGGACTATGGCTACACCTTC. Looking up the rest from reference TRBV15 and TRBJ1-2 gives the full variable domain: DAMVIQNPRYQVTQFGKPVTLSCSQTLNHNVMYWYQQKSSQAPKLLFHYYDKDFNNEADTPDNFQSRRPNTSFCFLDIRSPGLGDTAMYLCATSRTGDYGYTFGSGTRLTVV.

This chain links TRBV5-5 with TRBJ1-1; maybe TRBD1 (5 bases). Germline CDR1 SGHKS, CDR2 YYEKEE (reference sequence). Trimming shortened V by 0 bases and J by 5 bases, and 11 bases separated the two germline ends. This CDR3 spans 14 amino acids. The CDR3: CASSLASGGTEAFF. Written as DNA, the CDR3 is TGTGCCAGCAGCTTGGCCAGCGGGGGGACTGAAGCTTTCTTT.

The chain has TRBV6-5 and TRBJ1-2; maybe TRBD1 (5 bases). The CDR3 sequence is 13 residues long. Germline lookup yields CDR1 MNHEY and CDR2 SVGAGI. The V end was cut by 6 bases, the J end by 4 bases, with 12 bases between. The CDR3 nucleotides read TGTGCCAGCAGCCCCGGGGGGGTCTATGGCTACACCTTC. The encoded protein is CASSPGGVYGYTF.

The J gene is TRBJ2-6, the V gene TRBV29-1; tentative D call: TRBD2 (7 bases). The CDR3 has 14 residues. CDR1 SQVTM and CDR2 ANQGSEA come from the germline V gene. V shed 6 bases and J shed 2 bases, with 11 bases lying between them. The CDR3 reads CSVLGGAGANVLTF. The CDR3 DNA reads as TGCAGCGTCCTAGGGGGGGCTGGGGCCAACGTCCTGACTTTC.

The chain employs TRBV28 and TRBJ2-1; a weak D match, TRBD2 (6 bases). The CDR3 is made up of 19 amino acids. Trimming pared 4 bases from V and 5 bases from J, leaving 27 bases between. Per germline, CDR1 MDHEN and CDR2 SYDVKM. CDR3 sequence reads: CASSSLRPAGIGNNNEQFF. The CDR3 DNA is TGTGCCAGCAGTTCATTGCGGCCCGCGGGGATAGGGAATAACAATGAGCAGTTCTTC.

The chain employs TRBV11-2 and TRBJ2-5, with 16 bases matching TRBD2. V trimming: 5 bases; J trimming: 4 bases; junction bases outside the gene matches: 10. CDR1 is SGHAT and CDR2 is FQNNGV in the germline V gene. The CDR3 sequence is 18 residues long. The CDR3 loop reads CASSPGLAGGTGAETQYF. In DNA, the CDR3 is TGTGCCAGCAGCCCGGGACTAGCGGGGGGGACCGGAGCAGAGACCCAGTACTTC.

The J gene is TRBJ1-6, the V gene TRBV18; D call uncertain. V was pared by 3 bases and J by 7 bases, with 13 bases between. There are 15 residues in the CDR3. CDR1 is KGHSH, CDR2 LQKENI, per germline. The CDR3 here is CASSPQSGKNSPLHF. The CDR3 nucleotides are TGTGCCAGCTCACCTCAATCCGGGAAAAATTCACCCCTCCACTTT.

The chain is built from TRBV2 and TRBJ2-7, with 9 bases lining up with TRBD1. Germline CDR1 SNHLY, CDR2 FYNNEI. There are 14 residues in the CDR3. The trim removed 4 bases at V and 7 bases at J, leaving 8 bases unmatched. The CDR3 bases are TGTGCCAGCAGTGCCAGGACAGGGGACATGGAGCAGTACTTC. Protein: CASSARTGDMEQYF.

This clone has a single count. The CDR3 nucleotides read TGCAGCGTTGAGGGGGCTTCAACTAGCGGGAGTGGTGAGCAGTTCTTC. This translates into CSVEGASTSGSGEQFF. This chain joins TRBV29-1 and TRBJ2-1; the match to TRBD2 covers 11 bases. CDR3 size: 16 residues. Germline V lookup: CDR1 SQVTM, CDR2 ANQGSEA. Trimming cost V 3 bases and J 9 bases; bases outside gene matches: 13.

The chain links TRBV19 to TRBJ1-1, with TRBD1 matching over 7 bases. V dropped 5 bases and J dropped 4; count of bases not matched to a gene: 7. CDR3 length equals 14 residues. The germline gives CDR1 LNHDA, CDR2 SQIVND (reference sequence). The CDR3 protein is CASSFRGSLTEAFF. CDR3 bases: TGTGCCAGTAGTTTCAGGGGGTCCCTCACTGAAGCTTTCTTT.

This chain's CDR3 is CASSYSTVTDTQYF. CDR3 coding DNA: TGTGCCAGCAGTTACTCGACAGTAACAGATACGCAGTATTTT. The genes are TRBV6-5 and TRBJ2-3; the D gene is possibly TRBD1 (5 bases). This CDR3 comprises 14 residues. Per germline, CDR1 MNHEY and CDR2 SVGAGI. Trimming stripped 0 bases from V and 3 bases from J, with 7 bases between.

The genes are TRBV2 and TRBJ2-4; D ambiguous. Germline loops: CDR1 SNHLY, CDR2 FYNNEI. The CDR3 spans 12 residues. V shed 4 bases and J shed 4 bases, with 5 bases lying between them. In nucleotides, the CDR3 is TGTGCCAGCAGTGTACAGAAAAACATTCAGTACTTC. It yields the protein CASSVQKNIQYF.

J is TRBJ2-3 and V is TRBV3-1 (or the pseudogene TRBV3-2); 8 bases fit TRBD1. The CDR3 loop spans 17 amino acids. Per the germline V gene, CDR1 is LGHDT and CDR2 is YNNKEL (reference sequence). Losses at the gene ends were 6 bases for V and 0 bases for J; bases not matched to a gene: 11. In DNA form, the CDR3 reads TGTGCCAGCAGTTCATCCGACAGGGGAATGAGCACAGATACGCAGTATTTT. Translation: CASSSSDRGMSTDTQYF.

This clone was counted once. V is TRBV7-2 and J is TRBJ2-2; no definite D call. The germline V and J ends were trimmed by 1 base and 1 base, with 7 bases remaining between them. This CDR3 region has 15 residues. Germline loops: CDR1 SGHTA, CDR2 FQGNSA. The CDR3 protein is CASSLVAVNTGELFF. The CDR3, as DNA: TGTGCCAGCAGCTTAGTTGCGGTGAACACCGGGGAGCTGTTTTTT.

The chain employs TRBV7-8 and TRBJ1-2, with unresolved D. V gave up 1 base and J gave up 5 bases, with 14 bases separating them. Germline lookup yields CDR1 SGHVS and CDR2 FQNEAQ. CDR3 size: 15 residues. The CDR3 DNA reads as TGTGCCAGCAGCTTAGTGGAAGGCGGGCGGTATGGCTACACCTTC. This gives the protein CASSLVEGGRYGYTF.

V is TRBV7-6 and J is TRBJ2-5; possibly TRBD1 for D (6 bases). The V end lost 5 bases, the J end lost 1 base, and 14 bases lay between the germline ends. The CDR3 has 15 residues. Germline CDR1 SGHVS, CDR2 FNYEAQ. The chain's CDR3 is CASSPYWTAQETQYF. DNA for the CDR3: TGTGCCAGCAGCCCGTACTGGACAGCCCAAGAGACCCAGTACTTC.

The rearrangement joins TRBV19 to TRBJ1-2; TRBD1 matches at 7 bases. The CDR3 sequence is 13 residues long. The germline V gene encodes CDR1 LNHDA and CDR2 SQIVND (reference sequence). After removal of 5 bases from V and 3 bases from J, the junction contained 3 bases not matched to a gene. This CDR3 reads CASSPQGDYGYTF. CDR3 sequence (DNA): TGTGCCAGTAGTCCTCAGGGGGACTATGGCTACACCTTC.

The V call is TRBV18, the J call TRBJ2-7, with 8 bases matching TRBD1. V lost 5 bases, J lost 6 bases, and 9 bases stayed unmatched. Germline values: CDR1 KGHSH, CDR2 LQKENI. This CDR3 has 14 residues. In DNA form, the CDR3 reads TGTGCCAGCTCAACCCAGGGGGCGCGCCCCGAGCAGTACTTC. It codes for CASSTQGARPEQYF.

The chain is built from TRBV3-1 (or the pseudogene TRBV3-2) and TRBJ2-1, with TRBD2 matching 7 bases. The V gene's germline CDR1 is LGHDT and CDR2 YNNKEL (reference sequence). This CDR3 is 15 amino acids long. The junction had 5 bases not matched to a gene; V was cut back by 1 base and J by 5 bases. CDR3 loop: CASSQVVGGDNEQFF. In nucleotides, the CDR3 is TGTGCCAGCAGCCAAGTTGTGGGAGGGGACAATGAGCAGTTCTTC.

The CDR3 here is CATSGADTQYF. The CDR3 DNA reads as TGTGCCACTAGCGGGGCAGATACGCAGTATTTT. The gene calls are TRBV19 and TRBJ2-3, with TRBD2 identical over 9 bases. Per the germline V gene, CDR1 is LNHDA and CDR2 is SQIVND (reference sequence). This CDR3 is 11 amino acids long. V gave up 10 bases and J gave up 4 bases; unmatched junction bases: 0. Full variable domain (remainder filled in from reference TRBV19 and TRBJ2-3): DGGITQSPKYLFRKEGQNVTLSCEQNLNHDAMYWYRQDPGQGLRLIYYSQIVNDFQKGDIAEGYSVSREKKESFPLTVTSAQKNPTAFYLCATSGADTQYFGPGTRLTVL.